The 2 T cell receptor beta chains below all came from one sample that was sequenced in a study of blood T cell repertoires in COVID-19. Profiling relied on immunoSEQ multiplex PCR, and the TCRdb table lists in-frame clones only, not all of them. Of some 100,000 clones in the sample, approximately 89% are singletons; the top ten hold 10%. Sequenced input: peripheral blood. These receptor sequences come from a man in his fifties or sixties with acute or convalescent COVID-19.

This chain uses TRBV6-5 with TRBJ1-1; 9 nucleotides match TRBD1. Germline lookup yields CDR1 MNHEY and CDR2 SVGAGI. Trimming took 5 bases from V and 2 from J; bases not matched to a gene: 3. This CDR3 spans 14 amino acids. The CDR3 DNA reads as TGTGCCAGCAGTCAGGACAGGGGCAACACTGAAGCTTTCTTT. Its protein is CASSQDRGNTEAFF.

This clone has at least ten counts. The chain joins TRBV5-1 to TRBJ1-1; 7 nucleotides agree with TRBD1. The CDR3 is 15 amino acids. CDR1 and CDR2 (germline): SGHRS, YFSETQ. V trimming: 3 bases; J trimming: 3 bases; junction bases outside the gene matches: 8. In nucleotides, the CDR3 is TGCGCCAGCAGCTGGCTGGGGACAGCAGACACTGAAGCTTTCTTT. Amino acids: CASSWLGTADTEAFF.